This entry features one T cell receptor beta chain sequence. The sample originates from a study of blood T cell repertoires in COVID-19. Study background: Both acute and convalescent COVID-19 samples were obtained from the United States, Italy and Spain.

Per the authors' pipeline: Amplification of reference gene primers was used by the study to estimate nucleated cell counts. Profiled with immunoSEQ multiplex PCR; TCRdb holds only in-frame clones, not every one. Clonal size and the V and J genes are those of that table, whereas D and trimming came from the DNA. The sample shows under 200,000 clones, around 83% of them seen only once. This CDR3 is built from 15 residues. The germline V gene encodes CDR1 GTSNPN and CDR2 SVGIG (reference sequence). V dropped 6 bases and J dropped 5; count of bases not matched to a gene: 10. The chain employs TRBV30 and TRBJ2-1; the match to TRBD1 covers 10 bases. The sequenced sample was peripheral blood. The clonotype was recovered from a man between 18 and 29 years old with acute or convalescent COVID-19. The chain's CDR3 is CACTWGTGVHNEQFF. The DNA for the CDR3 is TGTGCCTGTACCTGGGGGACAGGGGTACACAATGAGCAGTTCTTC.